Following are 11 T cell receptor beta chains from one sample sequenced in a study of STAT5B mutations in CD4+ large granular lymphocyte leukemia. TCRdb keeps only in-frame clones here, not all; method: immunoSEQ multiplex PCR. The profile shows 30,000 to 40,000 clones, around 90% of them singletons. Sequencing was performed on CD4+ T cells from blood buffy coats. The receptors shown here come from a human donor in good health.

The rearrangement joins TRBV5-6 to TRBJ2-7; no clear D gene. From germline, CDR1 is SGHDT and CDR2 YYEEEE. This CDR3 has 11 amino acids. The ends were cut back, 3 bases at V and 0 bases at J, with 1 base in the middle. The CDR3 sequence is CASSSSYEQYF. CDR3 nucleotides: TGTGCCAGCAGCTCCTCCTACGAGCAGTACTTC.

The chain is built from TRBV19 and TRBJ1-2; TRBD1 aligns across 9 bases. The CDR3 sequence is 17 residues long. Looked up from germline, CDR1 is LNHDA and CDR2 is SQIVND (reference sequence). V trimming: 3 bases; J trimming: 8 bases; junction bases outside the gene matches: 16. Here the CDR3 DNA reads TGTGCCAGTAGTATGCGTAGACGGACAGGGGCCGACTGGGGCTACACCTTC. This codes for CASSMRRRTGADWGYTF.

CDR3 coding DNA: TGTGCCAGCACCCTCGGGCGATACAATGAGCAGTTCTTC. This codes for CASTLGRYNEQFF. The chain carries TRBV28 and TRBJ2-1; no clear D. The CDR3 spans 13 residues. Germline CDR1 reads MDHEN; CDR2 reads SYDVKM. Deletions cut 7 bases from V and 4 bases from J, with 11 bases between.

The chain recombines TRBV15 with TRBJ2-2; 9 nucleotides agree with TRBD1. Trimming cost V 3 bases and J 2 bases; bases outside gene matches: 7. This CDR3 is 17 amino acids long. CDR1 and CDR2 from the germline V gene are LNHNV and YYDKDF (reference sequence). CDR3 region: CATSSQGDRVNTGELFF. For the CDR3, the DNA is TGTGCCACCAGCAGTCAGGGGGACAGGGTTAACACCGGGGAGCTGTTTTTT.

This sequence joins TRBV28 and TRBJ2-7; a possible D gene is TRBD1 (6 bases). The CDR3 sequence is 13 residues long. CDR1 and CDR2 from the germline V gene are MDHEN and SYDVKM. Trimming removed 6 bases from V and 3 bases from J, with 12 bases in between. Here the CDR3 reads CASRPGQLYEQYF. The CDR3 nucleotides are TGTGCCAGCAGACCGGGACAACTCTACGAGCAGTACTTC.

This clone was picked up one time. The rearrangement links TRBV29-1 to TRBJ1-4, with no clear D. Germline V gives CDR1 SQVTM, CDR2 ANQGSEA. CDR3 length: 13 amino acids. V lost 4 bases and J 0 bases, leaving 6 bases between the germline ends. For the CDR3, the DNA is TGCAGCGTTGTAGTTGCAACTAATGAAAAACTGTTTTTT. Protein product: CSVVVATNEKLFF.

The gene calls are TRBV10-2 and TRBJ2-3, with TRBD2 identical over 11 bases. With V trimmed by 4 bases and J by 5 bases, 8 bases remained unmatched. Looked up from germline, CDR1 is WSHSY and CDR2 is SAAADI. The CDR3 is 16 amino acids. For the CDR3, the DNA is TGCGCCAGCAGTGCGGGACTAGCGGCCCAGGGAGATACGCAGTATTTT. As protein: CASSAGLAAQGDTQYF.

This sequence joins TRBV13 and TRBJ2-1; TRBD1 matches at 8 bases. The CDR3 covers 19 residues. The J segment lost 0 bases and the V segment lost 5 bases, leaving 15 bases of the junction unmatched. Looked up from germline, CDR1 is PRHDT and CDR2 is FYEKMQ (reference sequence). The CDR3 loop reads CASSPTGGTGLSSYNEQFF. The CDR3 DNA reads TGTGCCAGCAGCCCAACAGGGGGTACCGGACTAAGCTCCTACAATGAGCAGTTCTTC. The full variable domain, with the rest looked up from reference TRBV13 and TRBJ2-1, is AAGVIQSPRHLIKEKRETATLKCYPIPRHDTVYWYQQGPGQDPQFLISFYEKMQSDKGSIPDRFSAQQFSDYHSELNMSSLELGDSALYFCASSPTGGTGLSSYNEQFFGPGTRLTVL.

This chain uses TRBV19 with TRBJ2-2; 9 nucleotides agree with TRBD1. The length of the CDR3 is 15 residues. Germline CDR1 reads LNHDA; CDR2 reads SQIVND (reference sequence). Germline trimming cut 3 bases from V and 7 bases from J; bases unmatched to any gene: 6. DNA for the CDR3: TGTGCCAGTAGTATTAGGGACAGGGAAGGCGGGGAGCTGTTTTTT. As protein: CASSIRDREGGELFF. The full variable domain, in which reference TRBV19 and TRBJ2-2 provide the parts outside the CDR3, is DGGITQSPKYLFRKEGQNVTLSCEQNLNHDAMYWYRQDPGQGLRLIYYSQIVNDFQKGDIAEGYSVSREKKESFPLTVTSAQKNPTAFYLCASSIRDREGGELFFGEGSRLTVL.

The rearrangement uses TRBV14 and TRBJ2-5; 7 bases match TRBD1. Germline CDR1 reads SGHDN; CDR2 reads FVKESK. V lost 1 base, J lost 5 bases, and 7 bases stayed unmatched. This CDR3 has 15 residues. CDR3 bases: TGTGCCAGCAGCCAAGGTCAGACAGGGAGTGAGACCCAGTACTTC. Translating it yields CASSQGQTGSETQYF.

This clone was counted only a few times. The chain has TRBV7-2 and TRBJ2-3; no clear D. CDR1 SGHTA and CDR2 FQGNSA come from the germline V gene. This CDR3 is 15 amino acids long. V lost 0 bases and J lost 0, with 7 bases in between. CDR3: CASSLAVQSTDTQYF. The CDR3, as DNA: TGTGCCAGCAGCTTAGCGGTACAGAGCACAGATACGCAGTATTTT.